Listed here are 20 T cell receptor beta chains from one sample, sequenced in a study of blood T cell repertoires in COVID-19. Libraries were prepared by immunoSEQ multiplex PCR; TCRdb keeps only in-frame clonotypes and omits some of them. The sample yields 400,000 to 550,000 clones, around nine tenths seen once. The sequenced sample consisted of peripheral blood. Every receptor here comes from a woman aged 25-40 years with acute or convalescent COVID-19.

CDR3 bases: TGTGCCTGGAGCCTCCCTTGGACGGGGGACGTCACGGATACGCAGTATTTT. Translated: CAWSLPWTGDVTDTQYF. V gene TRBV30 combines with J gene TRBJ2-3, with D perhaps matching TRBD2 (6 bases). The CDR3 sequence is 17 residues long. Germline V CDR1 and CDR2: GTSNPN, SVGIG (reference sequence). V shed 3 bases and J shed 6 bases, with 25 bases lying between them.

The V call is TRBV5-6, the J call TRBJ2-7; the D is unclear. Trimming pared 4 bases from V and 3 bases from J, leaving 8 bases between. The CDR3 extends over 12 amino acids. CDR1 SGHDT and CDR2 YYEEEE come from the germline V gene. The CDR3 region is CASSPSGYEQYF. The CDR3 bases are TGTGCCAGCAGCCCCAGTGGCTACGAGCAGTACTTC.

The rearrangement uses TRBV9 and TRBJ2-3; D gene uncertain. V was shortened by 4 bases and J by 0 bases, with 12 bases between the two germline ends. CDR3 length: 15 residues. CDR1 is SGDLS, CDR2 YYNGEE, per germline. CDR3 region: CASSSPSLSTDTQYF. CDR3 coding DNA: TGTGCCAGCAGCTCACCGAGCCTTAGCACAGATACGCAGTATTTT.

This sequence joins TRBV19 and TRBJ1-4, with D uncertain. Trimming took off 3 bases at V and 7 bases at J, with 3 bases between the two ends. The germline V gene has CDR1 LNHDA and CDR2 SQIVND (reference sequence). The length of the CDR3 is 11 residues. The CDR3 coding sequence is TGTGCCAGTAGTATCGGTGAAAAACTGTTTTTT. Its protein product is CASSIGEKLFF. Full variable domain (missing parts from reference TRBV19 and TRBJ1-4): DGGITQSPKYLFRKEGQNVTLSCEQNLNHDAMYWYRQDPGQGLRLIYYSQIVNDFQKGDIAEGYSVSREKKESFPLTVTSAQKNPTAFYLCASSIGEKLFFGSGTQLSVL.

The V and J genes are TRBV7-9 and TRBJ1-1; perhaps TRBD1 as D (6 bases). V lost 5 bases and J lost 4, with 11 bases in between. The CDR3 contains 13 residues. The germline V gene encodes CDR1 SEHNR and CDR2 FQNEAQ (reference sequence). CDR3: CASSAQGSTEAFF. CDR3 DNA: TGTGCCAGCAGCGCCCAGGGGAGCACTGAAGCTTTCTTT.

In regard to this clone: This sample also contains other DNA sequences that code for the same CDR3. The chain recombines TRBV18 with TRBJ1-1; possibly TRBD1 for D (6 bases). The CDR3 loop spans 13 amino acids. CDR1 and CDR2 from the germline V gene are KGHSH and LQKENI. Trimming stripped 6 bases from V and 3 bases from J, with 11 bases between. In DNA form, the CDR3 reads TGTGCCAGCTCCCCCCGACAGGACACTGAAGCTTTCTTT. It specifies CASSPRQDTEAFF.

The chain joins TRBV27 to TRBJ2-5, with D tentatively TRBD1 (6 bases). Trimming pared 8 bases from V and 1 base from J, leaving 11 bases between. Per germline, CDR1 MNHEY and CDR2 SMNVEV (reference sequence). CDR3 length equals 13 residues. Here the CDR3 reads CASRQGSQETQYF. The CDR3 DNA sequence: TGTGCCAGCCGGCAGGGGAGCCAAGAGACCCAGTACTTC.

The chain is built from TRBV5-1 and TRBJ1-5, with unresolved D. Germline values: CDR1 SGHRS, CDR2 YFSETQ. The CDR3 runs 14 residues. The V gene lost 5 bases and the J gene lost 3 bases, with 12 bases spanning the gap. As DNA, the CDR3 is TGCGCCAGCAGACCAGAGGGCCTCAATCAGCCCCAGCATTTT. Amino acid sequence: CASRPEGLNQPQHF. Together with reference TRBV5-1 and TRBJ1-5, the CDR3 gives the full variable domain: KAGVTQTPRYLIKTRGQQVTLSCSPISGHRSVSWYQQTPGQGLQFLFEYFSETQRNKGNFPGRFSGRQFSNSRSEMNVSTLELGDSALYLCASRPEGLNQPQHFGDGTRLSIL.

This chain connects TRBV19 to TRBJ2-7; 7 bases align to TRBD1. The V gene's germline CDR1 is LNHDA and CDR2 SQIVND (reference sequence). The CDR3 sequence is 11 residues long. V shed 11 bases and J 4 bases; nucleotides not matched to a gene: 5. The CDR3 here is CAPGQLYEQYF. In DNA form, the CDR3 reads TGTGCCCCGGGACAGCTTTACGAGCAGTACTTC.

Notes on this clone: One end of the junction does not line up with germline, which may come from a read error. The rearrangement uses TRBV29-1 and TRBJ1-1; tentative D call: TRBD1 (6 bases). This CDR3 is 11 amino acids long. From germline, CDR1 is SQVTM and CDR2 ANQGSEA. CDR3: CSATNGGAGDF. For the CDR3, the DNA is TGCAGCGCCACGAATGGGGGCGCGGGTGACTTT.

This clone was recorded a few times. The CDR3 DNA follows: TGTGCCACCAAAGAAAGGACAGCATTACATGGCTACACCTTC. Its translation: CATKERTALHGYTF. The V call is TRBV19, the J call TRBJ1-2, with D possibly matching TRBD1 (6 bases). CDR3 length equals 14 residues. V shed 10 bases and J shed 6 bases, with 21 bases lying between them. Germline V gene lookup returns CDR1 LNHDA and CDR2 SQIVND (reference sequence). Based on the CDR3 plus reference TRBV19 and TRBJ1-2, the full variable domain is DGGITQSPKYLFRKEGQNVTLSCEQNLNHDAMYWYRQDPGQGLRLIYYSQIVNDFQKGDIAEGYSVSREKKESFPLTVTSAQKNPTAFYLCATKERTALHGYTFGSGTRLTVV.

The chain joins TRBV6-6 to TRBJ1-5, with D possibly being TRBD1 (5 bases). The V end was cut by 4 bases, the J end by 7 bases, with 14 bases between. Germline V gives CDR1 MNHNY, CDR2 SVGAGI (reference sequence). The CDR3 extends over 14 amino acids. As DNA, the CDR3 is TGTGCCAGCAGTTCAACAGGAGTTGGCCAGCCCCAGCATTTT. Its protein product is CASSSTGVGQPQHF.

The chain combines TRBV7-9 with TRBJ2-7; 13 nucleotides align to TRBD2. In germline, CDR1 is SEHNR, CDR2 FQNEAQ (reference sequence). The length of the CDR3 is 19 residues. J gave up 2 bases and V 5 bases, and 15 bases lay outside the gene matches. The CDR3 region is CASSSEHPGLAGHPYEQYF. In DNA, the CDR3 is TGTGCCAGCAGCAGTGAACACCCGGGACTAGCGGGGCACCCCTACGAGCAGTACTTC.

J is TRBJ2-7 and V is TRBV15, with D perhaps matching TRBD2 (5 bases). Trimming shortened V by 0 bases and J by 3 bases, and 21 bases separated the two germline ends. CDR1 LNHNV and CDR2 YYDKDF come from the germline V gene (reference sequence). The CDR3 runs to 18 residues. The CDR3 loop reads CATSRDSAVLDALYEQYF. The CDR3 region has the DNA TGTGCCACCAGCAGAGACTCAGCGGTATTGGATGCTCTCTACGAGCAGTACTTC.

The genes are TRBV6-5 and TRBJ1-1, with D maybe TRBD1 (6 bases). The CDR3 loop spans 15 amino acids. Germline assignment: CDR1 MNHEY and CDR2 SVGAGI. V lost 2 bases and J 3 bases, leaving 13 bases between the germline ends. Written as DNA, the CDR3 is TGTGCCAGCAGTTACCAGGGGCAAGGGCACACTGAAGCTTTCTTT. This sequence encodes CASSYQGQGHTEAFF.

The CDR3 loop is CASSQQGALEKLFF. The DNA of the CDR3 is TGTGCCAGCAGTCAACAGGGGGCACTTGAAAAACTGTTTTTT. The chain uses TRBV5-4 and TRBJ1-4; 9 bases match TRBD1. Germline loops: CDR1 SGHNT, CDR2 YYREEE (reference sequence). The trim removed 5 bases at V and 7 bases at J, leaving 6 bases unmatched. The CDR3 totals 14 residues.

In this sample, this clone turned up once. The genes are TRBV5-5 and TRBJ1-1; D unclear. Trimming shortened V by 2 bases and J by 1 base, and 6 bases separated the two germline ends. In germline, CDR1 is SGHKS, CDR2 YYEKEE (reference sequence). The CDR3 extends over 13 amino acids. CDR3 coding DNA: TGTGCCAGCAGCTTTGATAGGAACACTGAAGCTTTCTTT. Protein: CASSFDRNTEAFF. The variable domain in full, completed from reference TRBV5-5 and TRBJ1-1, reads DAGVTQSPTHLIKTRGQQVTLRCSPISGHKSVSWYQQVLGQGPQFIFQYYEKEERGRGNFPDRFSARQFPNYSSELNVNALLLGDSALYLCASSFDRNTEAFFGQGTRLTVV.

The chain combines TRBV9 with TRBJ2-3; 7 nucleotides agree with TRBD2. V shed 1 base and J 2 bases; nucleotides not matched to a gene: 13. Germline values: CDR1 SGDLS, CDR2 YYNGEE. The CDR3 has 18 amino acids. CDR3 amino acids: CASSVSVAGGSPTDTQYF. CDR3 coding DNA: TGTGCCAGCAGCGTATCGGTTGCGGGCGGGAGCCCCACAGATACGCAGTATTTT.

This clone appeared a single time. The chain employs TRBV18 and TRBJ1-6; perhaps TRBD1 as D (5 bases). The V gene's germline CDR1 is KGHSH and CDR2 LQKENI. The V and J ends lost 3 bases and 0 bases respectively, with 9 bases between them. The CDR3 has 16 residues. The CDR3 nucleotides read TGTGCCAGCTCACCTGCGGGGCTCTCCTATAATTCACCCCTCCACTTT. Translated: CASSPAGLSYNSPLHF.

V usage is TRBV6-6 and J usage is TRBJ1-1; D is unresolved. This CDR3 region has 16 residues. In germline, CDR1 is MNHNY, CDR2 SVGAGI (reference sequence). The germline V and J ends were trimmed by 0 bases and 4 bases, with 15 bases remaining between them. CDR3 residues: CASSYSYSERGTEAFF. CDR3 DNA sequence: TGTGCCAGCAGTTACTCTTACTCGGAACGGGGCACTGAAGCTTTCTTT.